This TCR beta chain emerged from a study of blood T cell repertoires in COVID-19. About the research overall: The United States, Italy and Spain were the sources of the acute and convalescent COVID-19 samples. In each case, the material was cDNA or gDNA derived from T cells, B-cell-depleted T cells, or PBMCs.

Followed longitudinally, the Seattle patients had been enrolled during active infection. CDR1 is LGHNA and CDR2 is YSLEER in the germline V gene. This CDR3 spans 15 amino acids. The V and J ends lost 4 bases and 0 bases respectively, with 10 bases between them. Authors' methods: Amplifying reference gene primers gave estimates of nucleated cell counts. Only in-frame clones appear in the TCRdb table, and some are missing; sequencing was by immunoSEQ multiplex PCR. The V and J calls and clone size are taken from that table; D and trimming were inferred from the DNA. The data contain more than 350,000 clones, around 89% of them singletons.

Sequencing input: peripheral blood. The rearrangement joins TRBV4-3 to TRBJ2-1, with no clear D. The clonotype comes from a woman in her 30s with COVID-19, enrolled during active disease. In DNA, the CDR3 is TGCGCCAGCAGCCCCGGCCGGAGCTCCTACAATGAGCAGTTCTTC. Protein: CASSPGRSSYNEQFF.